This TCR beta chain was captured in a study of blood T cell repertoires in COVID-19 (dated by TCRdb to 2020 to 2021). Context from the whole study: Samples from collaborators originated in the United States, Italy and Spain and spanned both the acute and convalescent phases of COVID-19. The material from the prospective study consisted of cDNA or gDNA derived from T cells, B-cell-depleted T cells, or PBMCs. Subjects who had been exposed to COVID-19, were actively infected with it, or had recovered from it provided the deeply sampled blood TCRbeta repertoires that made up the dataset. The repertoires were released in a freely available public database meant as a resource for research on the immune response to SARS-CoV-2. The samples were drawn from the first 160 participants of the ongoing ImmuneRACE study and from over a thousand subjects provided by 6 global collaborators. Nearly every sample came with metadata listing a de-identified subject ID, COVID-19 status, age in years and sex. Where available, HLA class I and class II types were taken from metadata supplied by the sample provider and were not determined by assay-based typing. Paper-wide results and their limitations: The quantity of clinical and demographic metadata differed by source and by participant and was supplied without curation.

This clone has a handful of counts. Its binding antigen is unknown. The sample holds no much larger clone one base away, and base qualities are not on file. Whole blood was collected in K2EDTA tubes by collaborating institutions according to the institutions' own protocols. For TCRbeta analysis, collaborator samples were shipped as frozen whole blood, as isolated PBMCs, or as DNA extracted from either sample type. Trimming costs V 4 bases and J 6 bases, and their ends lie 14 bases apart. From cysteine to phenylalanine, the CDR3 is 14 amino acids long. Only CDR3 DNA is held: 42 bases, read in frame from base 1. CDR1 SGHTA and CDR2 FQGNSA were looked up in the germline V gene. The immunoSEQ Assay, a bias-controlled multiplex PCR, was used to amplify TCRbeta CDR3 regions from genomic DNA. As for the original processing: The number of nucleated cells in each sample was estimated from the amplification of reference gene primers within the assay. Sequence reads were collapsed and filtered to measure the absolute abundance of every unique TCRbeta CDR3 rearrangement. For each sample, productive Simpson clonality was calculated as the square root of Simpson's diversity index over productive rearrangements. Held by TCRdb, this immuneACCESS table contains in-frame sequences only and omits some clones. Under half of the omission traces to an unresolved V gene where checked; the cause of the rest is unknown. Clonal size and the V and J genes are those of that table, whereas D and trimming came from the DNA. In all, the sample holds 30,000 to 35,000 clones, and approximately 87% of those were seen once. The ten largest clones add up to approximately 47% of the sample.

The chain is made from TRBV7-2 and TRBJ2-3; TRBD2 is a weak D gene call, 7 bases matching. Sequencing used peripheral blood. The sequence derives from a human donor in a cohort sampled during active COVID-19. The nucleotide sequence reads TGTGCCAGCAGCTGGGGGGGGGCCCGGGATACGCAGTATTTT. The translation is CASSWGGARDTQYF.